Each of the 22 T cell receptor beta chains below was sequenced from the same sample in a study of regulatory T cells in long-lasting Graves disease (dated by TCRdb to the early 2020s). Sample time point, as interpreted from the label and publication: newly diagnosed GD, antithyroid drugs for less than 3 months. For both TCR sequencing and RNA sequencing, RNA was extracted from PBMCs using TRIzol. The library was generated by multiplex PCR. Instrument used: Illumina HiSeq 4000. iRepertoire HTBI primers and Arm-PCR amplification of CDR3 regions were used to construct TCR beta libraries. TCRdb cleaned the public reads at Q25 with fastp, built clones with MiXCR and kept in-frame beta chains. Each record represents a unique CDR3 protein, reported with the most common genes and DNA among its rows. Here the sample has roughly 510,000 distinct CDR3 sequences; 15% to 20% occur a single time. More than 10% of the sample is taken by the ten largest.

These data were also filed under a second study, of T cells in Graves' hyperthyroidism and ophthalmopathy.

The source material was peripheral blood mononuclear cells (PBMCs), sampled at new diagnosis, from a patient treated with antithyroid drugs. The receptors were sampled from a man between 18 and 29 years old with Graves disease. Donor details come from another sample of the same person, matched by shared clones.

V and J are TRBV7-9 and TRBJ2-7; a possible D gene is TRBD2 (5 bases). Germline V gene data show CDR1 as SEHNR and CDR2 as FQNEAQ (reference sequence). The CDR3 runs to 15 residues. V was pared by 5 bases and J by 2 bases, with 16 bases between. CDR3 amino acids: CASSIGGSGAYEQYF. CDR3 DNA: TGTGCCAGCAGCATAGGAGGCTCAGGTGCCTACGAGCAGTACTTC.

This clonotype was seen repeatedly, ten times or more. The genes are TRBV5-1 and TRBJ2-3; D not resolved. Germline V CDR1 and CDR2: SGHRS, YFSETQ. V shed 0 bases and J shed 4 bases, with 9 bases lying between them. The length of the CDR3 is 14 residues. The CDR3 protein is CASSLAKAADTQYF. CDR3 nucleotide sequence: TGCGCCAGCAGCTTGGCCAAGGCGGCAGATACGCAGTATTTT. Drawing the rest from reference TRBV5-1 and TRBJ2-3, the complete variable domain is KAGVTQTPRYLIKTRGQQVTLSCSPISGHRSVSWYQQTPGQGLQFLFEYFSETQRNKGNFPGRFSGRQFSNSRSEMNVSTLELGDSALYLCASSLAKAADTQYFGPGTRLTVL.

This clonotype was seen ten or more times. V is TRBV12-3 or TRBV12-4 and J is TRBJ2-2; a possible D gene is TRBD1 (5 bases). The CDR3 length is 14 residues. V was clipped by 5 bases and J by 5 bases, with 12 bases between them. The CDR3 sequence is CASSTRVGTGELFF. DNA for the CDR3: TGTGCCAGCAGTACCAGGGTCGGGACCGGGGAGCTGTTTTTT.

The chain is built from TRBV30 and TRBJ2-1; D is unclear. Germline V gene lookup returns CDR1 GTSNPN and CDR2 SVGIG (reference sequence). V dropped 0 bases and J dropped 0 bases, with 15 bases sitting between them. The CDR3 is made up of 17 amino acids. The chain's CDR3 is CAWSVPRLPSSYNEQFF. The CDR3 DNA reads as TGTGCCTGGAGTGTTCCGAGGCTACCTAGCTCCTACAATGAGCAGTTCTTC. The whole variable domain, filled in from reference TRBV30 and TRBJ2-1, reads SQTIHQWPATLVQPVGSPLSLECTVEGTSNPNLYWYRQAAGRGLQLLFYSVGIGQISSEVPQNLSASRPQDRQFILSSKKLLLSDSGFYLCAWSVPRLPSSYNEQFFGPGTRLTVL.

This clonotype has more than one count but fewer than ten. The rearrangement joins TRBV7-2 to TRBJ1-6; maybe TRBD1 (5 bases). CDR3 length: 14 residues. Germline loops: CDR1 SGHTA, CDR2 FQGNSA. V was shortened by 5 bases and J by 7 bases, with 12 bases between the two germline ends. The DNA of the CDR3 is TGTGCCAGCAGCCTCCGGGACGGGAATTCACCCCTCCACTTT. Residues: CASSLRDGNSPLHF.

This clonotype has a handful of counts. The chain has TRBV6-1 and TRBJ1-4; 7 bases align to TRBD1. Trimming removed 3 bases from V and 11 bases from J; junction bases left unmatched: 18. The germline V gene encodes CDR1 MNHNS and CDR2 SASEGT. This CDR3 is 17 amino acids long. In DNA, the CDR3 is TGTGCCAGCAGTGAGAGGTGGATAAGAGGGGGCGCGATTAAACTGTTTTTT. It yields the protein CASSERWIRGGAIKLFF.

In this sample, this clonotype turned up many times. The CDR3 here is CASSLGTVPDTQYF. The CDR3 region has the DNA TGTGCCAGCAGCTTAGGGACAGTCCCAGATACGCAGTATTTT. The V call is TRBV11-3, the J call TRBJ2-3; possibly TRBD1 for D (6 bases). V shed 1 base and J shed 4 bases, with 9 bases lying between them. CDR1 SGHNT and CDR2 YENEEA come from the germline V gene. This CDR3 region has 14 residues. The entire variable domain, with the rest obtained from reference TRBV11-3 and TRBJ2-3, is as follows: EAGVVQSPRYKIIEKKQPVAFWCNPISGHNTLYWYLQNLGQGPELLIRYENEEAVDDSQLPKDRFSAERLKGVDSTLKIQPAELGDSAVYLCASSLGTVPDTQYFGPGTRLTVL.

This clonotype was seen ten or more times. The rearrangement links TRBV11-2 to TRBJ2-7; perhaps TRBD1 as D (5 bases). The CDR3 extends over 15 amino acids. V lost 1 base and J lost 0, with 10 bases in between. Germline assignment: CDR1 SGHAT and CDR2 FQNNGV. The CDR3 sequence: CASSLVLTVSYEQYF. CDR3 in DNA: TGTGCCAGCAGCTTAGTCCTGACAGTCTCCTACGAGCAGTACTTC.

Concerning this clonotype itself: This CDR3 fails to terminate in the conserved phenylalanine or tryptophan, so it likely reflects a read error. The chain uses TRBV5-5 and TRBJ2-3; no clear D gene. The length of the CDR3 is 13 residues. Per germline, CDR1 SGHKS and CDR2 YYEKEE (reference sequence). Deletions cut 1 base from V and 4 bases from J, with 7 bases between. The CDR3 DNA is TGTGCCAGCAGCTTGCCAGAGGCAGATACGCAGTATTCT. It is translated as CASSLPEADTQYS.

This clonotype turned up a few times. The V gene is TRBV3-1, the J gene TRBJ1-1; D gene ambiguous. V shed 2 bases and J shed 4 bases, with 14 bases lying between them. Per germline, CDR1 LGHDT and CDR2 YNNKEL (reference sequence). The CDR3 consists of 15 residues. The CDR3 region has the DNA TGTGCCAGCAGCCAATCGTCTACCAGGAGCACTGAAGCTTTCTTT. It specifies CASSQSSTRSTEAFF.

This clonotype was counted between two and nine times. The chain employs TRBV20-1 and TRBJ1-2; 10 bases agree with TRBD1. The germline CDR1 and CDR2 sequences are DFQATT and SNEGSKA (reference sequence). This CDR3 has 12 amino acids. V lost 8 bases to trimming and J lost 7 bases; unmatched junction nucleotides: 7. The CDR3 reads CSRGTGVGGYTF. The CDR3 DNA reads TGCAGTCGCGGGACAGGGGTGGGTGGCTACACCTTC.

Remarks on this clonotype: The junction departs from the called germline gene at one end, perhaps through a read error. The chain couples TRBV3-1 to TRBJ2-5; 15 nucleotides line up with TRBD2. The CDR3 is 13 amino acids. From germline, CDR1 is LGHDT and CDR2 YNNKEL (reference sequence). CDR3 nucleotides: TGTGCCAGCAGCCGGACTAGCGGGAGGGAGTGGTTCTTC. Its translation is CASSRTSGREWFF.

This clonotype showed up many times. The chain has TRBV27 and TRBJ1-1; no clear D gene. The CDR3 is made up of 12 amino acids. CDR1 is MNHEY, CDR2 SMNVEV, per germline (reference sequence). The V end lost 10 bases, the J end lost 1 base, and 10 bases lay between the germline ends. DNA of the CDR3: TGTGCCACCGGGCGGGGGAACACTGAAGCTTTCTTT. This encodes CATGRGNTEAFF.

The gene calls are TRBV19 and TRBJ1-6, with D maybe TRBD1 (6 bases). The CDR3 runs to 15 residues. Germline-derived CDR1 and CDR2 are LNHDA and SQIVND (reference sequence). Trimming removed 5 bases at V and 8 bases at J, with 16 bases between. The CDR3 is CASSFGQWGDSPLHF. CDR3 DNA: TGTGCCAGTAGTTTCGGACAGTGGGGGGATTCACCCCTCCACTTT. Drawing the rest from reference TRBV19 and TRBJ1-6, the complete variable domain is DGGITQSPKYLFRKEGQNVTLSCEQNLNHDAMYWYRQDPGQGLRLIYYSQIVNDFQKGDIAEGYSVSREKKESFPLTVTSAQKNPTAFYLCASSFGQWGDSPLHFGNGTRLTVT.

There are many counts of this clonotype. The chain combines TRBV20-1 with TRBJ1-2; D is possibly TRBD1 (5 bases). Trimming left V 4 bases short and J 4 bases short, with 13 bases between. From germline, CDR1 is DFQATT and CDR2 SNEGSKA (reference sequence). This CDR3 has 13 amino acids. The CDR3 reads CSANTQGSYGYTF. The CDR3 DNA is TGCAGTGCTAATACGCAGGGCTCCTATGGCTACACCTTC.

The chain recombines TRBV3-1 with TRBJ2-4; perhaps TRBD2 as D (5 bases). Germline V gene lookup returns CDR1 LGHDT and CDR2 YNNKEL (reference sequence). CDR3 size: 17 residues. The V gene lost 0 bases and the J gene lost 0 bases, with 12 bases spanning the gap. CDR3 residues: CASSQERVALAKNIQYF. CDR3 sequence (DNA): TGTGCCAGCAGCCAAGAGAGGGTAGCTCTAGCCAAAAACATTCAGTACTTC.

The V and J genes are TRBV11-2 and TRBJ1-1; TRBD1 might be the D (5 bases). This CDR3 has 15 amino acids. V shed 5 bases and J shed 7 bases, with 20 bases lying between them. Germline V CDR1 and CDR2: SGHAT, FQNNGV. CDR3 residues: CASSESFMGRGEAFF. The CDR3 bases are TGTGCCAGCAGCGAATCGTTCATGGGGCGAGGTGAAGCTTTCTTT. Variable domain in full (rest from reference TRBV11-2 and TRBJ1-1): EAGVAQSPRYKIIEKRQSVAFWCNPISGHATLYWYQQILGQGPKLLIQFQNNGVVDDSQLPKDRFSAERLKGVDSTLKIQPAKLEDSAVYLCASSESFMGRGEAFFGQGTRLTVV.

There are a few counts of this clonotype. The J gene is TRBJ1-1, the V gene TRBV25-1; D not resolved. The CDR3 is made up of 13 amino acids. Trimming shortened V by 4 bases and J by 3 bases, and 9 bases separated the two germline ends. Germline lookup yields CDR1 MGHDK and CDR2 SYGVNS. The CDR3 DNA reads as TGTGCCAGCAGTGTCATGAGGGACACTGAAGCTTTCTTT. This translates into CASSVMRDTEAFF.

This clonotype was seen ten or more times. CDR3 nucleotide sequence: TGCGCCAGCAGCTTGATCAAAGAGACCCAGTACTTC. Its translation is CASSLIKETQYF. The genes are TRBV5-1 and TRBJ2-5; D is ambiguous. The V end lost 1 base, the J end lost 3 bases, and 4 bases lay between the germline ends. The CDR3 runs to 12 residues. CDR1 and CDR2 (germline): SGHRS, YFSETQ.

This chain uses TRBV12-3 or TRBV12-4 with TRBJ1-5; 8 bases fit TRBD1. The J segment lost 6 bases and the V segment lost 7 bases, leaving 8 bases of the junction unmatched. The CDR3 covers 14 residues. CDR3 in amino acids: CASIGQGEGQPQHF. The CDR3 nucleotides are TGTGCCAGCATTGGACAGGGCGAGGGTCAGCCCCAGCATTTT.

The chain uses TRBV11-2 and TRBJ2-2, with D unresolved. Germline loops: CDR1 SGHAT, CDR2 FQNNGV. The CDR3 loop spans 14 amino acids. The V gene lost 7 bases and the J gene lost 4 bases, with 13 bases spanning the gap. The CDR3 protein is CASTPLRLTGELFF. Here the CDR3 DNA reads TGTGCCAGCACCCCCCTCCGACTCACCGGGGAGCTGTTTTTT.

This clonotype occurred many times. The chain is built from TRBV27 and TRBJ1-1; D not certain. This CDR3 has 13 residues. The germline V gene encodes CDR1 MNHEY and CDR2 SMNVEV (reference sequence). Trimming removed 5 bases at V and 11 bases at J, with 18 bases between. CDR3 nucleotide sequence: TGTGCCAGCAGTGGTCCCCAGATGAGGCGGGCTTTCTTT. Protein product: CASSGPQMRRAFF.